The T cell receptor beta chain under discussion was sequenced for a study of blood T cell repertoires in COVID-19. Clones were read by immunoSEQ multiplex PCR, and TCRdb kept only the in-frame ones, dropping some. The repertoire consists of 120,000 to 150,000 clones, with approximately 85% occurring once and the leading ten covering about 2.6%. V dropped 0 bases and J dropped 6 bases, with 11 bases sitting between them. The CDR3 has 14 amino acids. The germline gives CDR1 LGHDT, CDR2 YNNKEL (reference sequence). The specimen was peripheral blood. This sequence was found in a human donor with acute or convalescent COVID-19. The donor label of this sample is uncertain. The chain recombines TRBV3-1 (or the pseudogene TRBV3-2) with TRBJ1-2; D perhaps matches TRBD1 (5 bases). This CDR3 is CASSQDEQGNGYTF. In DNA form, the CDR3 reads TGTGCCAGCAGCCAAGATGAGCAGGGTAATGGCTACACCTTC.